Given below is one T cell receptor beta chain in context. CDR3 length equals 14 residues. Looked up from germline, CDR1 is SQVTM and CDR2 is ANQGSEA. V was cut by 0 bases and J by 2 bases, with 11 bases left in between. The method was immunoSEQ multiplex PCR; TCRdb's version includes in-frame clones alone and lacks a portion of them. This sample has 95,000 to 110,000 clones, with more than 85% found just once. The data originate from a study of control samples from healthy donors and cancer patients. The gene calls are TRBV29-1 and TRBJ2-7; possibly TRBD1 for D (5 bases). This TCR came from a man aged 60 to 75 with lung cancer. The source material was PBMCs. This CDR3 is CSVEDPGRAYEQYF. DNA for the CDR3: TGCAGCGTTGAAGATCCGGGCAGGGCCTACGAGCAGTACTTC.